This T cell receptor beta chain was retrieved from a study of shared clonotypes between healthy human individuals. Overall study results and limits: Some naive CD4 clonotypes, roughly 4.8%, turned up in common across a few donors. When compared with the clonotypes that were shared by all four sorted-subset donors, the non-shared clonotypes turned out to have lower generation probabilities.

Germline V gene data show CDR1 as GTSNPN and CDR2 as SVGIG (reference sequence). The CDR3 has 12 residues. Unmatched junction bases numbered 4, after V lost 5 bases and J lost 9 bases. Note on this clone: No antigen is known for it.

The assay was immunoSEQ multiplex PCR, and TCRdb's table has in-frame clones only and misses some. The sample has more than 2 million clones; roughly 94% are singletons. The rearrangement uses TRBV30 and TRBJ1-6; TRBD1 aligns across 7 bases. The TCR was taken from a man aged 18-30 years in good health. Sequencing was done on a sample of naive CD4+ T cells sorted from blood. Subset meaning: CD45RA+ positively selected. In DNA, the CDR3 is TGTGCCTGGGACAGGGTGGCTTCACCCCTCCACTTT. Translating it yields CAWDRVASPLHF. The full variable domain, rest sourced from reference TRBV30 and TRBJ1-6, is SQTIHQWPATLVQPVGSPLSLECTVEGTSNPNLYWYRQAAGRGLQLLFYSVGIGQISSEVPQNLSASRPQDRQFILSSKKLLLSDSGFYLCAWDRVASPLHFGNGTRLTVT.